Listed below are T cell receptor beta chains from one sample, sequenced in a study of lymphopenia after photon versus proton radiotherapy. Sequencing used immunoSEQ multiplex PCR; TCRdb keeps in-frame clones, though not all of them. The repertoire holds approximately 170,000 clones, with about nine tenths as singletons. The starting material was peripheral blood, obtained from a patient treated with photon-based radiotherapy. These receptors were collected from a man over 45 with gastric cancer. The CDR3 runs from the conserved cysteine through the conserved F or W. The D gene is left open where the match is weak. Expanded clones are given a class, and other clones once, few, many or no size at all.

cdr3_nt	cdr3_aa	v_call	j_call	d_call	clone_size
TGTGCCAGCAGCTTAGCCGGGACTGAGAACACCGGGGAGCTGTTTTTT	CASSLAGTENTGELFF	TRBV7-9	TRBJ2-2	NA	NA
TGTGCCAGCACTTCTCCCCGCCGACAGGGGAACGAGCAGTACTTC	CASTSPRRQGNEQYF	TRBV28	TRBJ2-7	TRBD1	NA
TGTGCCAGCAGTGAATCAGGGCTCCAAGAGACCCAGTACTTC	CASSESGLQETQYF	TRBV6-1	TRBJ2-5	NA	NA
TGTGCCAGCAGCGCCTTCGGAGAAGATGGCTACACCTTC	CASSAFGEDGYTF	TRBV7-2	TRBJ1-2	NA	few
TGTGCCAGCAGTGGGCTGGACAGACTTAACTATGGCTACACCTTC	CASSGLDRLNYGYTF	TRBV25-1	TRBJ1-2	NA	NA
TGTGCCAGCAGCGACCTTCGAGCCATTGCAACTAATGAAAAACTGTTTTTT	CASSDLRAIATNEKLFF	TRBV5-4	TRBJ1-4	NA	NA
TGTGCCAGCGGACTAGCGGGAGGCTCCTACGAGCAGTACTTC	CASGLAGGSYEQYF	TRBV6-1	TRBJ2-7	TRBD2	NA
TGCAGCGTCAAGGACTCCGTCGAGACCCAGTACTTC	CSVKDSVETQYF	TRBV29-1	TRBJ2-5	NA	once
TGTGCCAGCAGTCCACCGGATAACACCGGGGAGCTGTTTTTT	CASSPPDNTGELFF	TRBV28	TRBJ2-2	NA	NA
TGTGCCAGCAGCTTGGGCAGCCCCTTGGGGGCCAACGTCCTGACTTTC	CASSLGSPLGANVLTF	TRBV5-4	TRBJ2-6	NA	NA
TGTGCCACAGTCTCTAACAATGAGCAGTTCTTC	CATVSNNEQFF	TRBV28	TRBJ2-1	NA	once
TGTGCCAGCAGCAGCACAGGGGGCGCGGCAGATACGCAGTATTTT	CASSSTGGAADTQYF	TRBV7-9	TRBJ2-3	TRBD1	NA
TGTGCCAGTTCATGGGCGGCTAGCGGTTCCAGGACCCAGTACTTC	CASSWAASGSRTQYF	TRBV6-1	TRBJ2-5	TRBD2	NA
TGCGCCAGCAGCCAAGCTCTTGGGACTAGCGGGAGCCGGGTAGAGACCCAGTACTTC	CASSQALGTSGSRVETQYF	TRBV4-3	TRBJ2-5	TRBD2	few
TGTGCCAGCAGCAAAATACCGGCGACAGCCTACACCTTC	CASSKIPATAYTF	TRBV11-3	TRBJ1-2	NA	NA
TGTGCCAGCAGCAAGACCGGGGCTTACTACAATGAGCAGTTCTTC	CASSKTGAYYNEQFF	TRBV9	TRBJ2-1	NA	NA
TGTGCCAGCAGCGTATCAGCGGGGGGCACAGATACGCAGTATTTT	CASSVSAGGTDTQYF	TRBV9	TRBJ2-3	TRBD2	once
TGTGCCAGCAGCTTTAGGGGCCATAGCAATCAGCCCCAGCATTTT	CASSFRGHSNQPQHF	TRBV7-2	TRBJ1-5	NA	few
TGTGCCAGCAGTAAACAGGCGATGCTACACTACGAGCAGTACTTC	CASSKQAMLHYEQYF	TRBV27	TRBJ2-7	NA	NA
TGTGCCAGCAGTGAAGCGGGGGACAGGGGAGACGAGCAGTACTTC	CASSEAGDRGDEQYF	TRBV2	TRBJ2-7	TRBD1	many
TGTGCCAGCAGCTTGGCCGGTGAGCAGTTCTTC	CASSLAGEQFF	TRBV5-6	TRBJ2-1	NA	NA
TGTGCCAGCAGCCCTAGGGGGACAGGGGGCGAAAGGCACAATGAGCAGTTCTTC	CASSPRGTGGERHNEQFF	TRBV7-9	TRBJ2-1	TRBD1	NA
TGTGCCAGCTCACCACCTTCTTTCTCCACCGGGGAGCTGTTTTTT	CASSPPSFSTGELFF	TRBV18	TRBJ2-2	NA	NA
TGCAGCGCCACTATGGGGACAGGGCCTTACGAGCAGTACTTC	CSATMGTGPYEQYF	TRBV29-1	TRBJ2-7	TRBD1	once
TGCAGTGCTAGAGAAGAAAAACTGTTTTTT	CSAREEKLFF	TRBV20-1	TRBJ1-4	NA	NA
TGTGCCAGCAGCGGAAAGGGGGCCATGAACACTGAAGCTTTCTTT	CASSGKGAMNTEAFF	TRBV11-2	TRBJ1-1	TRBD1	NA
TGTGCCAGCAGCTTCGACAGGGGCGGTGGCTACACCTTC	CASSFDRGGGYTF	TRBV11-2	TRBJ1-2	TRBD1	NA
TGTGCCAGCAGTGCGACAGTTGAGCAGTTCTTC	CASSATVEQFF	TRBV6-1	TRBJ2-1	NA	NA
TGCAGCGTTGGGGGACTAGCGGGAGAAGATGAGCAGTTCTTC	CSVGGLAGEDEQFF	TRBV29-1	TRBJ2-1	TRBD2	NA
TGTGCCAGCTCCTACCCCCTTCCAGGCTCCCGGCAGTACTTC	CASSYPLPGSRQYF	TRBV2	TRBJ2-7	NA	NA